This T cell receptor (beta chain) was recovered during a study of blood T cell repertoires in COVID-19. The overall study: Samples of COVID-19 (acute and convalescent) were obtained from the United States, Italy and Spain. Sample material is recorded as cDNA or gDNA derived from T cells, B-cell-depleted T cells, or PBMCs.

In the authors' methods: Reference gene primer amplification gave estimated nucleated cell counts. The repertoire was sequenced with immunoSEQ multiplex PCR; TCRdb's copy has only in-frame clones and lacks some. V and J calls plus clone size are reproduced from that table; the DNA served to infer D and trimming. Of about 260,000 clones listed, approximately 82% are singletons. This clone has just one count. The CDR3 is 14 residues long. The V end was cut by 7 bases, the J end by 2 bases, with 12 bases between. Looked up from germline, CDR1 is LNHDA and CDR2 is SQIVND (reference sequence). The source material was peripheral blood. The receptor was isolated from a man between 60 and 70 years old who had recovered from COVID-19. This chain links TRBV19 with TRBJ1-3; maybe TRBD1 (5 bases). DNA for the CDR3: TGTGCCAGTATGGAGGGGCTGGCTGGAAACACCATATATTTT. Its translation is CASMEGLAGNTIYF.